Each of the 14 T cell receptor beta chains below was sequenced from the same sample in a study of CD8 T cell repertoires and HIV-1 epitope variants. The method was immunoSEQ multiplex PCR; TCRdb's version includes in-frame clones alone and lacks a portion of them. The table has about 6,300 clones, around three fifths seen once. No antigen is known for these receptors. Sequences were obtained from cultured CD8+ T cells derived from PBMCs. The source is a male donor with HIV.

The chain employs TRBV5-1 and TRBJ1-2, with D unresolved. The CDR3 consists of 15 residues. V was clipped by 4 bases and J by 6 bases, with 19 bases between them. Germline V gene data show CDR1 as SGHRS and CDR2 as YFSETQ. For the CDR3, the DNA is TGCGCCAGCAGCATGAAGGGCCCATCGAGCAATGGCTACACCTTC. The encoded protein is CASSMKGPSSNGYTF.

The CDR3 DNA reads as TGTGCCAGCAGTTTGACCGGGAATGAGCAGTTCTTC. Translation gives CASSLTGNEQFF. This rearrangement joins TRBV5-6 to TRBJ2-1; no firm D call. With 5 bases removed from V and 7 bases from J, the gap between germline ends came to 10 bases. The CDR3 loop spans 12 amino acids. Germline CDR1 and CDR2: SGHDT and YYEEEE.

J is TRBJ2-7 and V is TRBV11-2; D tentatively fits TRBD1 or TRBD2 (5 bases each). V was shortened by 2 bases and J by 7 bases, with 15 bases between the two germline ends. Looked up from germline, CDR1 is SGHAT and CDR2 is FQNNGV. The CDR3 runs to 14 residues. The CDR3 sequence: CASSLFLGVDEQYF. In DNA, the CDR3 is TGTGCCAGCAGCTTATTCCTGGGGGTGGATGAGCAGTACTTC.

V usage is TRBV6-4 and J usage is TRBJ2-1; 8 bases align to TRBD2. Per germline, CDR1 MRHNA and CDR2 SNTAGT. The trim removed 2 bases at V and 5 bases at J, leaving 8 bases unmatched. The CDR3 contains 16 residues. The CDR3: CASSDASGRGDNEQFF. CDR3 nucleotide sequence: TGTGCCAGCAGTGACGCCAGCGGGAGAGGGGACAATGAGCAGTTCTTC.

This clone was seen more than once but under ten times. This chain uses TRBV10-3 with TRBJ1-2; the D gene is possibly TRBD1 (6 bases). Trimming removed 5 bases at V and 6 bases at J, with 22 bases between. This CDR3 spans 16 amino acids. Germline CDR1 ENHRY, CDR2 SYGVKD. CDR3 protein: CAISPQLGEGVNGYTF. The CDR3 nucleotides read TGTGCCATCAGTCCTCAACTCGGAGAGGGGGTAAATGGCTACACCTTC.

The rearrangement links TRBV27 to TRBJ2-1; 9 bases align to TRBD1. Germline V CDR1 and CDR2: MNHEY, SMNVEV (reference sequence). V lost 2 bases, J lost 4 bases, and 0 bases stayed unmatched. The CDR3 spans 14 residues. As DNA, the CDR3 is TGTGCCAGCAGTTTAGGGACAGGGTACAATGAGCAGTTCTTC. Its protein is CASSLGTGYNEQFF.

The gene calls are TRBV9 and TRBJ1-6; weak D call: TRBD1 (6 bases). The CDR3 is 16 amino acids. V dropped 0 bases and J dropped 6 bases, with 13 bases sitting between them. The germline V gene encodes CDR1 SGDLS and CDR2 YYNGEE. In DNA form, the CDR3 reads TGTGCCAGCAGCGTAGGAAGCGCAGGGGCTAATTCACCCCTCCACTTT. It encodes CASSVGSAGANSPLHF.

The genes are TRBV4-3 and TRBJ1-1; no clear D gene. The length of the CDR3 is 14 residues. Germline-derived CDR1 and CDR2 are LGHNA and YSLEER. V lost 0 bases, J lost 0 bases, and 5 bases lay in between. CDR3 DNA: TGCGCCAGCAGCCAAGACCAAATGAACACTGAAGCTTTCTTT. Encoded protein: CASSQDQMNTEAFF.

V is TRBV7-2 and J is TRBJ1-1; D may be TRBD1 (5 bases). The V end lost 5 bases, the J end lost 1 base, and 8 bases lay between the germline ends. The V gene's germline CDR1 is SGHTA and CDR2 FQGNSA. The CDR3 runs 13 residues. The CDR3 sequence: CASSQTANTEAFF. DNA of the CDR3: TGTGCCAGCAGCCAGACAGCGAACACTGAAGCTTTCTTT.

This clone was seen only once. The chain has TRBV30 and TRBJ2-7; D is unresolved. The ends were cut back, 0 bases at V and 3 bases at J, with 12 bases in the middle. CDR3 length equals 14 residues. CDR1 and CDR2 from the germline V gene are GTSNPN and SVGIG (reference sequence). The CDR3 sequence: CAWSVGIGLYEQYF. DNA for the CDR3: TGTGCCTGGAGTGTAGGGATAGGGCTCTACGAGCAGTACTTC.

The V gene is TRBV27, the J gene TRBJ2-3; D might be TRBD1 (5 bases). The CDR3 is made up of 15 amino acids. V was clipped by 5 bases and J by 0 bases, with 12 bases between them. Germline CDR1 and CDR2: MNHEY and SMNVEV (reference sequence). The CDR3 here is CASSQNRLSTDTQYF. CDR3 nucleotide sequence: TGTGCCAGCAGTCAGAACAGGCTCAGCACAGATACGCAGTATTTT.

V usage is TRBV9 and J usage is TRBJ2-5; TRBD2 matches 7 bases. CDR1 and CDR2 (germline): SGDLS, YYNGEE. The trim removed 3 bases at V and 6 bases at J, leaving 11 bases unmatched. There are 15 residues in the CDR3. The CDR3 reads CASSGRDYERQTQYF. For the CDR3, the DNA is TGTGCCAGCAGCGGCCGGGACTATGAGCGGCAGACCCAGTACTTC.

V and J are TRBV6-5 and TRBJ2-2; D not resolved. The CDR3 sequence is 13 residues long. CDR1 is MNHEY and CDR2 is SVGAGI in the germline V gene. V lost 10 bases, J lost 1 base, and 10 bases lay in between. The DNA of the CDR3 is TGTGCCACCCAATGGGGGAACACCGGGGAGCTGTTTTTT. Its protein is CATQWGNTGELFF.

V is TRBV9 and J is TRBJ1-4; D remains unclear. Germline CDR1 and CDR2: SGDLS and YYNGEE. The CDR3 extends over 14 amino acids. Trimming left V 0 bases short and J 7 bases short, with 10 bases between. The CDR3 DNA follows: TGTGCCAGCAGCGTAGACGGGGTCGGTGAAAAACTGTTTTTT. Translation: CASSVDGVGEKLFF.